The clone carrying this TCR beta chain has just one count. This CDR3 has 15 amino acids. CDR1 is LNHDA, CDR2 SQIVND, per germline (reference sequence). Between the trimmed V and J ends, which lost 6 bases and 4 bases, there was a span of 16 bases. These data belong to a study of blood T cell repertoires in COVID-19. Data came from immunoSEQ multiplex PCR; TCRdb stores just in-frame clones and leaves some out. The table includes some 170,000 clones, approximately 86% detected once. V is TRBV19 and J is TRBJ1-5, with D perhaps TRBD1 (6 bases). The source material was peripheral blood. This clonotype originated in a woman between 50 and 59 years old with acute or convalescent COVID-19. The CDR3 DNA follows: TGTGCCAGTAGAAGTAGGGGGGGTAATAATCAGCCCCAGCATTTT. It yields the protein CASRSRGGNNQPQHF.